One TCR beta chain is described in this entry. This sample is drawn from a study of preoperative IRX-2 immunotherapy in early breast cancer. Germline values: CDR1 SGHAT, CDR2 FQNNGV. CDR3 length equals 16 residues. The germline V and J ends were trimmed by 1 base and 1 base, with 10 bases remaining between them. Treatment of the sample: preoperative locoregional IRX-2 cytokine immunotherapy. This phase Ib study tested locoregional IRX-2 cytokine immunotherapy given before surgery. TCRdb's table, derived via immunoSEQ multiplex PCR, lists solely in-frame clones and lacks some. There are 25,000 to 30,000 clones in the sample; 90% occur only once, and roughly 10% lies in the top ten.

The chain joins TRBV11-2 to TRBJ2-2; maybe TRBD1 (6 bases). This sequence originates from a human donor with breast cancer. This material was acquired from a patient treated with IRX-2 immunotherapy. The CDR3, as DNA: TGTGCCAGCAGCTTAGGAGCAGGGGAGAACACCGGGGAGCTGTTTTTT. This sequence encodes CASSLGAGENTGELFF. The full variable domain, in which reference TRBV11-2 and TRBJ2-2 provide the parts outside the CDR3, is EAGVAQSPRYKIIEKRQSVAFWCNPISGHATLYWYQQILGQGPKLLIQFQNNGVVDDSQLPKDRFSAERLKGVDSTLKIQPAKLEDSAVYLCASSLGAGENTGELFFGEGSRLTVL.